This TCR beta chain was recorded in a study of OX40 agonist ivuxolimab in advanced cancers. A note on the overall study: Ivuxolimab, which targeted the costimulatory receptor OX40 (CD134), was an agonistic, fully human IgG2 monoclonal antibody. Intravenous ivuxolimab was administered to patients every 2 weeks at six dose levels: 0.01, 0.1, 0.3, 1.5, 3 and 10 mg/kg. Of the 50 to 55 patients in dose escalation, 19 had hepatocellular carcinoma, about 15 had melanoma, 9 had renal cell carcinoma and 9 had head and neck cancer. In the dose-escalation cohort, over 65% of patients were male, and the mean age was approximately 60 years, with a range of 23 to 79. Prior anti-PD-1, anti-PD-L1 or anti-CTLA-4 therapy was permitted, and approximately 42% of dose-escalation patients had received checkpoint inhibitors. Partial responses were achieved by three dose-escalation patients, of whom one had hepatocellular carcinoma and two had cutaneous melanoma. The purpose of peripheral TCRbeta sequencing was to test whether ivuxolimab changed TCR sequence diversity and led to clonal T-cell expansion. The paper describes the monotherapy dose-escalation part (N of about 47 patients) of the phase I trial of ivuxolimab. On the study overall, not on this receptor specifically: Low levels of normalized T-cell clonal expansion were also seen in some patients who did not respond. In the 0.1-3.0 mg/kg groups, partial responders were among the patients with the lowest normalized peripheral clonal expansion, particularly in CD8+ T cells. After ivuxolimab, more expanded clones were found on average in CD8+ T cells than in CD4+ T cells. The antigen specificity of the clonally expanded peripheral T cells was not determined. At doses of 0.1 to 3.0 mg/kg, clonal expansion of both CD4+ and CD8+ blood T cells was observed from baseline to week 6.

Patients with a history of autoimmune disease or receiving systemic immunosuppression were excluded from the trial. Peripheral blood for TCR sequencing was drawn from every dose cohort at baseline, at cycle 4 day 1 and at cycle 7 day 1. Samples were obtained from an open-label, multicenter, first-in-human phase I dose-escalation trial of ivuxolimab. Adults with locally advanced or metastatic melanoma, renal cell, hepatocellular, or head and neck squamous cell carcinoma were enrolled in the trial. Before TCR sequencing, CD4+ T cells and CD8+ T cells from peripheral blood were sorted into separate populations. V trim: 4 bases; J trim: 6 bases; unmatched bases: 3. Sequences SGHDT (CDR1) and YYEEEE (CDR2) are obtained from the germline V gene. Spanning cysteine to phenylalanine, the CDR3 consists of 14 amino acids. CDR3 DNA only is kept here, 42 bases in frame from base 1. Genomic DNA was extracted from sorted cells for sequencing of the TCRbeta CDR3 region. The immunoSEQ Assay was used to sequence the TCRbeta CDR3 regions. Not all clones reach the TCRdb copy of this immuneACCESS table, which keeps in-frame sequences only. Checked studies attribute under half of the gap to unresolved V genes and leave the rest unexplained. The sample yields fewer than 100,000 clones; about 89% were counted once. The ten largest make up over 0.6% of the sample.

Turning to this clone: Its antigen is not yet known. No much larger clone exists at a distance of one base, and base qualities are not known.

This chain is built from TRBV5-6 and TRBJ1-5; TRBD1 fits 11 bases in the junction. Sequenced here: CD4+ or CD8+ T cells sorted from blood, sampled in a trial of the OX40 agonist ivuxolimab. The source of this sequence is an adult with an advanced solid tumor such as melanoma, head and neck, liver or kidney cancer. The CDR3 loop reads CASSRDRGSQPQHF. The nucleotide sequence reads TGTGCCAGCAGCCGGGACAGGGGGAGTCAGCCCCAGCATTTT.